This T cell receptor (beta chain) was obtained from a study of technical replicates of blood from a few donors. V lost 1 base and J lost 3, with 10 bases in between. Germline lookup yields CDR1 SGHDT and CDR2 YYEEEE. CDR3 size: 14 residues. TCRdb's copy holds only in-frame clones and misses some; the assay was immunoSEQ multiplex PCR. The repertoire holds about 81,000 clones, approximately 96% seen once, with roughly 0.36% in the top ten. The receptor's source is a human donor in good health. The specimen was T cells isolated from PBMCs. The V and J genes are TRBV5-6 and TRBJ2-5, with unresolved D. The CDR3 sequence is CASSLPAAEETQYF. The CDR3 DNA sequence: TGTGCCAGCAGCTTGCCGGCGGCGGAAGAGACCCAGTACTTC.